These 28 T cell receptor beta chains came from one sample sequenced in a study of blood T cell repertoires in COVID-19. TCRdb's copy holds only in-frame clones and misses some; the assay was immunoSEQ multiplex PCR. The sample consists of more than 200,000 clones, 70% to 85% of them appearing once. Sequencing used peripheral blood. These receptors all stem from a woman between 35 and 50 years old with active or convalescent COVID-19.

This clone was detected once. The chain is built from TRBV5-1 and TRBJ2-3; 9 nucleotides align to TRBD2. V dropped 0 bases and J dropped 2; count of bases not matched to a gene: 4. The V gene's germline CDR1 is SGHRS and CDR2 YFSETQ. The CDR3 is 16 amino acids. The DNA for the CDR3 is TGCGCCAGCAGCTTGGGGCTAGCGGGGATCACAGATACGCAGTATTTT. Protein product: CASSLGLAGITDTQYF.

The DNA of the CDR3 is TGTGCCAGCAGGACCGGGACAGGGACCGGGGAGCTGTTTTTT. It translates to CASRTGTGTGELFF. The V and J genes are TRBV6-5 and TRBJ2-2; 9 bases match TRBD1. The CDR3 totals 14 residues. V shed 6 bases and J 5 bases; nucleotides not matched to a gene: 4. Germline values: CDR1 MNHEY, CDR2 SVGAGI.

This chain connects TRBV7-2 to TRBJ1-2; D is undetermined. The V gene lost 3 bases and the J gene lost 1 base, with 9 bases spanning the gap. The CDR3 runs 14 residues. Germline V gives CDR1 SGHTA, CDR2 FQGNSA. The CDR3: CASSFGSNNYGYTF. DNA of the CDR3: TGTGCCAGCAGCTTCGGTTCCAATAACTATGGCTACACCTTC.

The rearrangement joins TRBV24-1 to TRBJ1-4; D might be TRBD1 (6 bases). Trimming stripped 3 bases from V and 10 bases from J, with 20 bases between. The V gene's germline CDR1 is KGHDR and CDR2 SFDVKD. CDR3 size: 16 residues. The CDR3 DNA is TGTGCCACCAGTGATCCGGGGACCGAAGGGGGAGTAAAACTGTTTTTT. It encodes CATSDPGTEGGVKLFF.

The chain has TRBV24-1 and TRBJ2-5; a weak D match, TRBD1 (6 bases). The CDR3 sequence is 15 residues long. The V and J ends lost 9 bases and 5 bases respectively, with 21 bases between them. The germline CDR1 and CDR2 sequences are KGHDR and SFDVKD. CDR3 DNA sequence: TGTGCCACCGGAGGACAGTCTAGATCGGAGGAGACCCAGTACTTC. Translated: CATGGQSRSEETQYF.

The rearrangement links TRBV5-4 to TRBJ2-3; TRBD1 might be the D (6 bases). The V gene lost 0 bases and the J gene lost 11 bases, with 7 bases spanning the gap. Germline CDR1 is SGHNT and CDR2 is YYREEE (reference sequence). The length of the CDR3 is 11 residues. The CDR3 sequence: CASSLGGGQYF. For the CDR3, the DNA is TGTGCCAGCAGCTTGGGAGGGGGGCAGTATTTT. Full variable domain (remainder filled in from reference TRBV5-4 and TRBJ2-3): ETGVTQSPTHLIKTRGQQVTLRCSSQSGHNTVSWYQQALGQGPQFIFQYYREEENGRGNFPPRFSGLQFPNYSSELNVNALELDDSALYLCASSLGGGQYFGPGTRLTVL.

CDR3 in DNA: TGCGCCAGCAGCCTTAGACAGAGCCCGAACACTGAAGCTTTCTTT. Translated: CASSLRQSPNTEAFF. The rearrangement joins TRBV5-1 to TRBJ1-1, with D tentatively TRBD1 (5 bases). Germline-derived CDR1 and CDR2 are SGHRS and YFSETQ. The CDR3 consists of 15 residues. Between the trimmed V and J ends, which lost 4 bases and 1 base, there was a span of 14 bases.

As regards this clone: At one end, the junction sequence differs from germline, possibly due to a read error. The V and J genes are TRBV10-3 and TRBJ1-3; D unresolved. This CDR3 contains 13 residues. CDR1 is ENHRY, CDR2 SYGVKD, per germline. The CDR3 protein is CAMQVSSRNTIYF. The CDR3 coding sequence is TGTGCCATGCAAGTTAGCTCTCGAAACACCATATATTTT.

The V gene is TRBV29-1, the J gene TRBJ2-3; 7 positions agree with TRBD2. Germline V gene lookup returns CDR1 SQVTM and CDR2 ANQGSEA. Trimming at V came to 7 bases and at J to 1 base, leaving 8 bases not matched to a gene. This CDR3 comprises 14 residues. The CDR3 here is CSGGLSGGTDTQYF. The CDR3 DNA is TGCAGCGGGGGACTAAGCGGGGGCACAGATACGCAGTATTTT.

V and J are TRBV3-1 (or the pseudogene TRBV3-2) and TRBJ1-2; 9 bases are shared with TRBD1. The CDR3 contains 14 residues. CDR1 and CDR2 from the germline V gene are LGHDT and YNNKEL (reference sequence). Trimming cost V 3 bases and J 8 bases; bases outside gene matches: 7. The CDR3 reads CASSQSDRGRGYTF. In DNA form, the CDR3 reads TGTGCCAGCAGCCAGTCGGACAGGGGAAGAGGCTACACCTTC.

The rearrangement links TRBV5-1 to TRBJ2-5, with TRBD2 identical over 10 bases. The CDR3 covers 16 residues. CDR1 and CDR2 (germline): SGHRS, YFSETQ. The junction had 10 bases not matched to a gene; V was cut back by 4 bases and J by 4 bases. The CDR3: CASSPPTVAGGETQYF. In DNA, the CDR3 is TGCGCCAGCAGCCCGCCGACTGTAGCGGGAGGAGAGACCCAGTACTTC.

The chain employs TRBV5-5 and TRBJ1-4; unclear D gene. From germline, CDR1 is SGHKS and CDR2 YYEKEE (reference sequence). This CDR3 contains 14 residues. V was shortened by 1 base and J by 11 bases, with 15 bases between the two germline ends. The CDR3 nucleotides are TGTGCCAGCAGCTTGAGTGAGGGAGTGGGCAAACTGTTTTTT. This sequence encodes CASSLSEGVGKLFF.

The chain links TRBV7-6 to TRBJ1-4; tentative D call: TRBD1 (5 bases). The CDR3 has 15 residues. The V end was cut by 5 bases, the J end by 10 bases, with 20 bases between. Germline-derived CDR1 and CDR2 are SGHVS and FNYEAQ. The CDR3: CASSPGGLADVKLFF. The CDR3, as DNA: TGTGCCAGCAGCCCTGGGGGACTGGCGGACGTAAAACTGTTTTTT.

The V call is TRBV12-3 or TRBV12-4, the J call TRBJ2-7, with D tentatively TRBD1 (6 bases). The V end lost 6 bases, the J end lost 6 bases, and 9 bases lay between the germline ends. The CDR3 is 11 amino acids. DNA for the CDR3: TGTGCCAGCAGCACAGGGTTCGAGCAGTACTTC. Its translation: CASSTGFEQYF.

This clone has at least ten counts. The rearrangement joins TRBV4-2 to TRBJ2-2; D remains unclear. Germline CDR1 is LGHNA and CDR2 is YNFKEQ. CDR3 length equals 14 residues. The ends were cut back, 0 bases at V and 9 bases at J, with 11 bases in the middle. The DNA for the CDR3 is TGTGCCAGCAGCCAAGATCGTAGCAACCGGGAGCTGTTTTTT. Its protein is CASSQDRSNRELFF.

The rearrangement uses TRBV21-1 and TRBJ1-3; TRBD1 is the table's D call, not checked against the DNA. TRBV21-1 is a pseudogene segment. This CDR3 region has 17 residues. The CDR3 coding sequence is TGTGCCAGCAGCCGGACAGGGCTACTCTCCTCTGGAAACACCATATATTTT. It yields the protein CASSRTGLLSSGNTIYF.

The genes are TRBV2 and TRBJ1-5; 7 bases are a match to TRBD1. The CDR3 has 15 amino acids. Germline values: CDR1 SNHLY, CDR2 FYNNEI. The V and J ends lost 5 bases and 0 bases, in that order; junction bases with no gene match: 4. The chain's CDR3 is CASSRQGYSNQPQHF. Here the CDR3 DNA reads TGTGCCAGCAGTAGACAGGGTTATAGCAATCAGCCCCAGCATTTT.

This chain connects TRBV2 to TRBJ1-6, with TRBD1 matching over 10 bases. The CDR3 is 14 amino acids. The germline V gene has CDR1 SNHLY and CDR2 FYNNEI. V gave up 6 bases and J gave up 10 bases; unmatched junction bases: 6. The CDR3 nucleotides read TGTGCCAGCAGGCGGGACAGGGGATACTCACCCCTCCACTTT. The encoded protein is CASRRDRGYSPLHF.

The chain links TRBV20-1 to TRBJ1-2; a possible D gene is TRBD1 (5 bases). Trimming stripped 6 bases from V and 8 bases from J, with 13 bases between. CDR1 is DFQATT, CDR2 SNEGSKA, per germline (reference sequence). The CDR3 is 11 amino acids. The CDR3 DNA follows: TGCAGTGCCGCCGGGGGAGAGGGCTACACCTTC. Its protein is CSAAGGEGYTF.

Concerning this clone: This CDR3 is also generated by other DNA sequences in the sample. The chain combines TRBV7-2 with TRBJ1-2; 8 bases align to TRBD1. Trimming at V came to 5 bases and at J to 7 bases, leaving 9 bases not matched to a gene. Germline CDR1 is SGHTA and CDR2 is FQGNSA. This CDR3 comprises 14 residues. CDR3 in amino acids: CASSRIQGALGYTF. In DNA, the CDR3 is TGTGCCAGCAGCCGGATTCAGGGGGCGCTTGGCTACACCTTC. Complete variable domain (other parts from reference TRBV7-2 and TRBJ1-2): GAGVSQSPSNKVTEKGKDVELRCDPISGHTALYWYRQSLGQGLEFLIYFQGNSAPDKSGLPSDRFSAERTGGSVSTLTIQRTQQEDSAVYLCASSRIQGALGYTFGSGTRLTVV.

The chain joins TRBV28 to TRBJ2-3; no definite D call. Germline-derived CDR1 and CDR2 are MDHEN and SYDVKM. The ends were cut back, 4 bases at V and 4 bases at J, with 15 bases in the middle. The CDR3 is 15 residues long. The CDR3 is CASSSKRSHADTQYF. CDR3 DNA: TGTGCCAGCAGTTCAAAGCGCTCTCACGCAGATACGCAGTATTTT.

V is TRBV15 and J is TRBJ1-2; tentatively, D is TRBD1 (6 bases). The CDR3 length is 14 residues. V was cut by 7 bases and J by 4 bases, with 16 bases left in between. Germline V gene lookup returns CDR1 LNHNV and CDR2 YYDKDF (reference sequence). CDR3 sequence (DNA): TGTGCCACCACCACCGCCGGGGGGCTCTATGGCTACACCTTC. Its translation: CATTTAGGLYGYTF.

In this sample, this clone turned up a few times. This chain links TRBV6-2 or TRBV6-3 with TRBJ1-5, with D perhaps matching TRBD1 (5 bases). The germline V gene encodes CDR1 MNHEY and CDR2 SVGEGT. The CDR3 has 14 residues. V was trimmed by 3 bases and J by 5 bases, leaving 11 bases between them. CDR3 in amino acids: CASSYWGEDQPQHF. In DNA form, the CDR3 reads TGTGCCAGCAGTTATTGGGGGGAAGATCAGCCCCAGCATTTT.

CDR3 sequence reads: CASRGILSGGGDTQYF. DNA of the CDR3: TGTGCCAGCAGAGGCATCCTTTCCGGGGGTGGAGATACGCAGTATTTT. The V and J genes are TRBV3-1 (or the pseudogene TRBV3-2) and TRBJ2-3; possibly TRBD2 for D (6 bases). CDR1 is LGHDT and CDR2 is YNNKEL in the germline V gene (reference sequence). The CDR3 sequence is 16 residues long. Trimming cost V 6 bases and J 5 bases, with 21 bases left between them.

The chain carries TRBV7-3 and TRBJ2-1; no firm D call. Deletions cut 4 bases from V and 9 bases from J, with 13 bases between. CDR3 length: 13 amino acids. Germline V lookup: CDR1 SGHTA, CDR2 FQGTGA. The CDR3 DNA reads TGTGCCAGCAGCTCCTACGGTCGCGGTGAGCAGTTCTTC. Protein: CASSSYGRGEQFF.

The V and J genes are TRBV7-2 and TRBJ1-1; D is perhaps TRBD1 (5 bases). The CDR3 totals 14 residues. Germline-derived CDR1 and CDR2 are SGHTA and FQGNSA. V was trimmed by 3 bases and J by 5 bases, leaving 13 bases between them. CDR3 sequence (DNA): TGTGCCAGCAGCTTGTCGGGGGGATTAACTGAAGCTTTCTTT. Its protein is CASSLSGGLTEAFF.

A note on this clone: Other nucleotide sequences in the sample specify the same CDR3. CDR3 residues: CASSLGLAADTQYF. DNA for the CDR3: TGTGCCAGCAGCTTGGGACTAGCGGCAGATACGCAGTATTTT. This chain uses TRBV11-3 with TRBJ2-3; TRBD2 agrees at 11 bases. V was pared by 3 bases and J by 4 bases, with 0 bases of the junction left unmatched. This CDR3 region has 14 residues. Germline CDR1 reads SGHNT; CDR2 reads YENEEA.

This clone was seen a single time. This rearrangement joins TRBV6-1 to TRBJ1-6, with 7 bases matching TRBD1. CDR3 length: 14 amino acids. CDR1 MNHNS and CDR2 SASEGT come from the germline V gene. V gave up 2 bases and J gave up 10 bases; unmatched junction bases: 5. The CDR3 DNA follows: TGTGCCAGCAGTGAACGGGACAGTGGCTCACCCCTCCACTTT. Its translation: CASSERDSGSPLHF.